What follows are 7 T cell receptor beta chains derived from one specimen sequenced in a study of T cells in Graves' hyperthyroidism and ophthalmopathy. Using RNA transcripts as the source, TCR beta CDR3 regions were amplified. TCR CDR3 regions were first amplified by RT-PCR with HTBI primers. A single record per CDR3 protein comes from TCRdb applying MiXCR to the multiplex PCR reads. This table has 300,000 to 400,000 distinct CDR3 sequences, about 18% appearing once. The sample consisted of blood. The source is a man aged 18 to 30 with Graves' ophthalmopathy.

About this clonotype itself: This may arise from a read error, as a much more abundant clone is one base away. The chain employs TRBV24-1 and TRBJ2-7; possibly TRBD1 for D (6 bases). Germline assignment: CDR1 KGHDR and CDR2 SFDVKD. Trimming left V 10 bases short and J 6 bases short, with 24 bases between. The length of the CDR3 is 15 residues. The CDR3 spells CATQARDNSPGEQYF. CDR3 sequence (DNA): TGTGCCACTCAAGCCCGGGACAACTCCCCGGGCGAGCAGTACTTC.

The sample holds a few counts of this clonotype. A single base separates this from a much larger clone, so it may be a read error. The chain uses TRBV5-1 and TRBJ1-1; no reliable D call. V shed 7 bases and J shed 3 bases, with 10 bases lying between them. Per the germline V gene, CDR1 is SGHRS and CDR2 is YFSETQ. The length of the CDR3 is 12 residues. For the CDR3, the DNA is TGCGCCAGCGGAGAGTGGGACACTGAAGCTTTCTTT. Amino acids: CASGEWDTEAFF. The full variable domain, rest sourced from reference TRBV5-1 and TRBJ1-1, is KAGVTQTPRYLIKTRGQQVTLSCSPISGHRSVSWYQQTPGQGLQFLFEYFSETQRNKGNFPGRFSGRQFSNSRSEMNVSTLELGDSALYLCASGEWDTEAFFGQGTRLTVV.

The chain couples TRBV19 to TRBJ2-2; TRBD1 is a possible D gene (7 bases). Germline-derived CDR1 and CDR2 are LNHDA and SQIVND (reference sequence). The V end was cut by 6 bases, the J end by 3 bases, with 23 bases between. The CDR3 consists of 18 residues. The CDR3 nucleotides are TGTGCCAGTAGGGGAGGATCGGCTATGGGACAGTACACCGGGGAGCTGTTTTTT. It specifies CASRGGSAMGQYTGELFF.

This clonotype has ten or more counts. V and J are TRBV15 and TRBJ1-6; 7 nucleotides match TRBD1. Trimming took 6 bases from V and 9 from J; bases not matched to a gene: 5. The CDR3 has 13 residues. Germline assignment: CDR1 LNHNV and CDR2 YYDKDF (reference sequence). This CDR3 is CATRAAGGSPLHF. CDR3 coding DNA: TGTGCCACCAGGGCGGCAGGGGGTTCACCCCTCCACTTT.

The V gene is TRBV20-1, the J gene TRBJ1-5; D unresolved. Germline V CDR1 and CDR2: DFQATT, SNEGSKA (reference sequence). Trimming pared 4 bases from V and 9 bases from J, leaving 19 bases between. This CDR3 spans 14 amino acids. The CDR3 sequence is CSATDGWSYRPQHF. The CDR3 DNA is TGCAGTGCTACTGACGGGTGGAGTTATCGGCCCCAGCATTTT.

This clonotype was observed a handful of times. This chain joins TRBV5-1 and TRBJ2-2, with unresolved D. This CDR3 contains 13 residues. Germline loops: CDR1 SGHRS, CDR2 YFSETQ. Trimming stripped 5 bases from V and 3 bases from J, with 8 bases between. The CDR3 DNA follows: TGCGCCAGCAGTGGAACGGACACCGGGGAGCTGTTTTTT. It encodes CASSGTDTGELFF.

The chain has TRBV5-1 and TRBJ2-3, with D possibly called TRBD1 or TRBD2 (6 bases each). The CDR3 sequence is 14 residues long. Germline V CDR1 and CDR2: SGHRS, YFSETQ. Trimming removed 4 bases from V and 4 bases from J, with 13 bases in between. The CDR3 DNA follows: TGCGCCAGCAGCATACCGGGGGCCGCAGATACGCAGTATTTT. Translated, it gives CASSIPGAADTQYF. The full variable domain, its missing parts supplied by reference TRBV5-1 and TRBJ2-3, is KAGVTQTPRYLIKTRGQQVTLSCSPISGHRSVSWYQQTPGQGLQFLFEYFSETQRNKGNFPGRFSGRQFSNSRSEMNVSTLELGDSALYLCASSIPGAADTQYFGPGTRLTVL.